This T cell receptor beta chain emerged from a study of blood T cell repertoires in COVID-19. Study in general: Collection of acute and convalescent COVID-19 samples took place in the United States, Italy and Spain. T cells, B-cell-depleted T cells, or PBMCs supplied cDNA or gDNA.

The germline V gene has CDR1 SGHRS and CDR2 YFSETQ. The CDR3 runs 17 residues. Deletions cut 0 bases from V and 5 bases from J, with 20 bases between. Authors' data handling: Reference gene primer amplification gave nucleated cell count estimates. The data were produced by immunoSEQ multiplex PCR, yet TCRdb's version contains in-frame clones alone and is incomplete. V and J calls and clone size are copied from that table; D and trimming were computed from the DNA. The sample comprises about 320,000 clones, 88% of which are singletons, and roughly 1.7% rests with the top ten. V and J are TRBV5-1 and TRBJ1-2; a weak D match, TRBD1 (6 bases). Sequencing used peripheral blood. This TCR derives from a woman aged 30 to 39 with COVID-19, enrolled during active disease. The CDR3 reads CASSLGDPFGQIYGYTF. DNA for the CDR3: TGCGCCAGCAGCTTGGGTGACCCTTTTGGACAGATTTATGGCTACACCTTC.